This TCR beta chain was observed in a study of OX40 agonist ivuxolimab in advanced cancers. Study overall: A diagnosis of hepatocellular carcinoma, melanoma, renal cell or head and neck cancer was present in dose-escalation patients.

Only in-frame clones appear in the TCRdb table, and some are missing; sequencing was by immunoSEQ multiplex PCR. Among 73,000 or so clones, 80% to 90% were seen once, and the ten largest hold 0.75%. The CDR3 totals 15 residues. The ends lost 2 bases at V and 2 bases at J; junction bases unmatched: 6. The germline gives CDR1 SGDLS, CDR2 YYNGEE. This clone came up once. The rearrangement joins TRBV9 to TRBJ1-1, with 7 bases fitting TRBD1. This clonotype was sampled from an adult with an advanced solid tumor such as melanoma, head and neck, liver or kidney cancer. The sequenced sample was CD4+ or CD8+ T cells sorted from blood, obtained in a trial of the OX40 agonist ivuxolimab. CDR3 loop: CASSVPGTVNTEAFF. For the CDR3, the DNA is TGTGCCAGCAGCGTCCCCGGGACAGTAAACACTGAAGCTTTCTTT.